This TCR beta chain comes out of a study of human T cells and chemical hapten exposure. Notes on the study in general: Versus controls, significantly more large CDR3 similarity clusters arose from expanded TCRs. PT1 expanded TCR counts and patch test score correlated positively.

Worth noting for this clonotype: What it binds is not known.

Sample time point: patch test 1, 2 weeks after DPC sensitization. Treatment in this sample: therapeutic diphenylcyclopropenone sensitization with weekly scalp DPC. Under the authors' procedure: Across samples, TCR counts had a median of about 92,000 and ranged from about 23,224 to 700,000. Each CDR3 protein gets one entry after TCRdb re-called the RACE reads with MiXCR. For this entry, the V and J calls and clone size follow TCRdb and not the study's own pipeline. The sample carries some 80,000 distinct CDR3 sequences, about 10% recorded once. Germline assignment: CDR1 SEHNR and CDR2 FQNEAQ (reference sequence). CDR3 length: 14 amino acids. Trimming left V 5 bases short and J 0 bases short, with 11 bases between.

The V gene is TRBV7-9, the J gene TRBJ2-7; maybe TRBD1 (6 bases). This receptor was taken from a woman in her forties or fifties with alopecia areata. Some clones in this sample may be carry-over from other donors' samples. Source: whole blood, taken in connection with sensitization to the hapten diphenylcyclopropenone (DPC). In DNA form, the CDR3 reads TGTGCCAGCAGCAACGGACAGTCCTCCTACGAGCAGTACTTC. Translation: CASSNGQSSYEQYF.